This record concerns one T cell receptor beta chain sequence. This entry comes from a study of blood T cell repertoires in COVID-19. For the study at large: PBMCs, B-cell-depleted T cells, or T cells provided the cDNA or gDNA that made up the material.

Germline CDR1 and CDR2: PRHDT and FYEKMQ (reference sequence). V lost 5 bases, J lost 3 bases, and 7 bases stayed unmatched. The CDR3 is made up of 14 amino acids. Authors' analysis steps: Estimates of nucleated cell counts were drawn from the amplification of reference gene primers. Produced via immunoSEQ multiplex PCR; TCRdb's table is partial and in-frame only. The V and J calls and clone size were taken over from that table, and D and trimming were inferred from the DNA. The data show hundreds of thousands of clones, with roughly 80% seen just once and just under 20% held by the top ten. The TCR originated in a man in his thirties or forties with active or convalescent COVID-19. The V call is TRBV13, the J call TRBJ2-7; TRBD1 aligns across 7 bases. Sequenced input: peripheral blood. CDR3 nucleotides: TGTGCCAGCAGCGACGGACAGGCCCGCTACGAGCAGTACTTC. It specifies CASSDGQARYEQYF.